The 23 T cell receptor beta chains below were found in one sample sequenced in a study of T cell responses to AZD1222 COVID-19 vaccine. Using immunoSEQ multiplex PCR, the repertoire was profiled, and TCRdb retains in-frame clones only, with some absent. The sample yields 45,000 to 60,000 clones, 70% to 90% seen once. The sequenced sample was peripheral blood, obtained on day 0 of AZD1222 vaccination. The receptors were sampled from an adult in good health.

The V call is TRBV5-1, the J call TRBJ1-5, with D unresolved. The CDR3 is 13 amino acids. V was cut by 1 base and J by 8 bases, with 10 bases left in between. CDR1 and CDR2 (germline): SGHRS, YFSETQ. The CDR3 DNA reads as TGCGCCAGCAGCTTGAGTGGCTCGGAGCCCCAGCATTTT. Residues: CASSLSGSEPQHF.

J is TRBJ2-7 and V is TRBV3-1 (or the pseudogene TRBV3-2); 10 bases agree with TRBD2. After removal of 4 bases from V and 1 base from J, the junction contained 4 bases not matched to a gene. CDR1 and CDR2 from the germline V gene are LGHDT and YNNKEL (reference sequence). The CDR3 is 15 residues long. The CDR3 loop reads CASSPSSGSSYEQYF. CDR3 coding DNA: TGTGCCAGCAGCCCATCTAGCGGGAGTTCCTACGAGCAGTACTTC.

The chain has TRBV4-3 and TRBJ2-1, with TRBD1 matching 8 bases. V was clipped by 3 bases and J by 9 bases; unmatched bases: 10. The germline V gene has CDR1 LGHNA and CDR2 YSLEER. The CDR3 consists of 15 residues. In DNA form, the CDR3 reads TGCGCCAGCAGCCAGGGCTTGGACAGGGTCCCTGAGCAGTTCTTC. This sequence encodes CASSQGLDRVPEQFF.

This clone was seen a few times. This chain joins TRBV29-1 and TRBJ2-3; 8 bases agree with TRBD2. The CDR3 contains 13 residues. Losses at the gene ends were 4 bases for V and 2 bases for J; bases not matched to a gene: 2. CDR1 and CDR2 (germline): SQVTM, ANQGSEA. In nucleotides, the CDR3 is TGCAGCGTTGGTAGCGGGACCACAGATACGCAGTATTTT. Amino acid sequence: CSVGSGTTDTQYF.

This clone was detected a few times. This chain connects TRBV13 to TRBJ1-2; D remains unclear. The V end lost 5 bases, the J end lost 7 bases, and 20 bases lay between the germline ends. CDR3 length: 15 residues. Germline lookup yields CDR1 PRHDT and CDR2 FYEKMQ (reference sequence). DNA for the CDR3: TGTGCCAGCAGCATCCAACAGTTTCGGCTGGTTGGCTACACCTTC. Translated, it gives CASSIQQFRLVGYTF. Supplemented by reference TRBV13 and TRBJ1-2, the full variable domain reads AAGVIQSPRHLIKEKRETATLKCYPIPRHDTVYWYQQGPGQDPQFLISFYEKMQSDKGSIPDRFSAQQFSDYHSELNMSSLELGDSALYFCASSIQQFRLVGYTFGSGTRLTVV.

This clone showed up just once. The DNA of the CDR3 is TGTGCCAGCAGTTTGACAGGGGCCTACGAGCAGTACTTC. Its protein is CASSLTGAYEQYF. This rearrangement joins TRBV12-3 or TRBV12-4 to TRBJ2-7; 8 bases align to TRBD1. The CDR3 has 13 residues. J gave up 2 bases and V 3 bases, and 0 bases lay outside the gene matches.

This rearrangement joins TRBV14 to TRBJ2-5; possibly TRBD1 for D (6 bases). This CDR3 has 16 residues. The germline V gene has CDR1 SGHDN and CDR2 FVKESK. The V and J ends lost 8 bases and 4 bases respectively, with 23 bases between them. CDR3 DNA: TGTGCCAGCGTGAGGCCTGGGGGCGTCGCTGGAGAGACCCAGTACTTC. This encodes CASVRPGGVAGETQYF.

The rearrangement joins TRBV25-1 to TRBJ2-3; D gene ambiguous. The CDR3 spans 13 residues. V was cut by 3 bases and J by 0 bases, with 4 bases left in between. CDR1 is MGHDK, CDR2 SYGVNS, per germline. This CDR3 reads CASSETSTDTQYF. Here the CDR3 DNA reads TGTGCCAGCAGTGAGACTAGCACAGATACGCAGTATTTT. Filled out from reference TRBV25-1 and TRBJ2-3, the complete variable domain reads EADIYQTPRYLVIGTGKKITLECSQTMGHDKMYWYQQDPGMELHLIHYSYGVNSTEKGDLSSESTVSRIRTEHFPLTLESARPSHTSQYLCASSETSTDTQYFGPGTRLTVL.

This clone appeared once. The rearrangement links TRBV30 to TRBJ1-4; 9 bases fit TRBD1. This CDR3 has 14 amino acids. The germline gives CDR1 GTSNPN, CDR2 SVGIG (reference sequence). V shed 1 base and J 7 bases; nucleotides not matched to a gene: 4. CDR3 sequence reads: CAWSGDRVGEKLFF. Here the CDR3 DNA reads TGTGCCTGGAGTGGGGACAGGGTTGGTGAAAAACTGTTTTTT.

V usage is TRBV5-8 and J usage is TRBJ2-1; D might be TRBD2 (5 bases). Germline V gene lookup returns CDR1 SGHTS and CDR2 YDEGEE. The V end lost 2 bases, the J end lost 7 bases, and 13 bases lay between the germline ends. CDR3 length equals 14 residues. DNA of the CDR3: TGTGCCAGCAGCTTATCCCCTAGCTTTAATGAGCAGTTCTTC. It codes for CASSLSPSFNEQFF. The variable domain in full, with the rest retrieved from reference TRBV5-8 and TRBJ2-1, is EAGVTQSPTHLIKTRGQQATLRCSPISGHTSVYWYQQALGLGLQFLLWYDEGEERNRGNFPPRFSGRQFPNYSSELNVNALELEDSALYLCASSLSPSFNEQFFGPGTRLTVL.

This clone came up once. The genes are TRBV5-1 and TRBJ2-7, with D perhaps matching TRBD1 (6 bases). The ends were cut back, 0 bases at V and 0 bases at J, with 10 bases in the middle. CDR3 size: 15 residues. Germline assignment: CDR1 SGHRS and CDR2 YFSETQ. The CDR3: CASSLVTGFSYEQYF. Here the CDR3 DNA reads TGCGCCAGCAGCTTGGTAACAGGGTTCTCCTACGAGCAGTACTTC.

The rearrangement links TRBV4-3 to TRBJ2-1; 7 positions agree with TRBD2. Germline trimming cut 0 bases from V and 8 bases from J; bases unmatched to any gene: 7. The CDR3 runs to 15 residues. The germline V gene has CDR1 LGHNA and CDR2 YSLEER. The CDR3 spells CASSQEGPRGDEQFF. The CDR3 nucleotides read TGCGCCAGCAGCCAAGAGGGGCCCCGGGGGGATGAGCAGTTCTTC.

The rearrangement joins TRBV3-1 (or the pseudogene TRBV3-2) to TRBJ2-7; 9 bases fit TRBD2. V was pared by 3 bases and J by 3 bases, with 3 bases of the junction left unmatched. The germline CDR1 and CDR2 sequences are LGHDT and YNNKEL (reference sequence). This CDR3 spans 14 amino acids. CDR3 in amino acids: CASSQGLASYEQYF. CDR3 sequence (DNA): TGTGCCAGCAGCCAGGGACTAGCAAGCTACGAGCAGTACTTC.

The chain carries TRBV4-3 and TRBJ1-2; possible D gene TRBD1, 5 bases. In germline, CDR1 is LGHNA, CDR2 YSLEER. This CDR3 has 16 residues. V was cut by 0 bases and J by 5 bases, with 16 bases left in between. CDR3 residues: CASSQELTGAYYGYTF. The CDR3, as DNA: TGCGCCAGCAGCCAAGAACTAACCGGGGCCTATTATGGCTACACCTTC.

The V gene is TRBV30, the J gene TRBJ2-7; D is possibly TRBD2 (5 bases). The CDR3 has 14 amino acids. CDR1 is GTSNPN, CDR2 SVGIG, per germline (reference sequence). V was pared by 0 bases and J by 3 bases, with 12 bases between. CDR3 DNA: TGTGCCTGGAGTGTATCCTCGGGAAACTACGAGCAGTACTTC. This translates into CAWSVSSGNYEQYF.

The J gene is TRBJ2-1, the V gene TRBV4-1, with TRBD2 matching 10 bases. The V segment lost 0 bases and the J segment 9 bases; nucleotides outside the gene matches: 8. CDR1 is MGHRA and CDR2 is YSYEKL in the germline V gene. The CDR3 is 16 amino acids. As DNA, the CDR3 is TGCGCCAGCAGCCAAGATATGGCTAGCGGGAGTAGTGAGCAGTTCTTC. Its translation: CASSQDMASGSSEQFF.

This clone was detected only a few times. The rearrangement links TRBV27 to TRBJ1-1; D may be TRBD1 (6 bases). Trimming pared 2 bases from V and 0 bases from J, leaving 13 bases between. The CDR3 is made up of 16 amino acids. CDR1 MNHEY and CDR2 SMNVEV come from the germline V gene (reference sequence). CDR3 coding DNA: TGTGCCAGCAGTTTACTTGGAGGGGGACTGAACACTGAAGCTTTCTTT. Protein sequence: CASSLLGGGLNTEAFF.

In the case of this clone: Sequence at one end of the junction differs from germline and may be a read error. CDR3 sequence reads: CASSLDFGQPQHF. In nucleotides, the CDR3 is TGTGCTAGCAGCTTAGATTTCGGTCAGCCCCAGCATTTT. The rearrangement links TRBV7-7 to TRBJ1-5, with D uncertain. The CDR3 contains 13 residues. Germline CDR1 SSHAT, CDR2 FNYEAQ (reference sequence).

The chain couples TRBV7-9 to TRBJ2-1, with D perhaps matching TRBD2 (6 bases). The CDR3 is 14 amino acids. Trimming took off 5 bases at V and 4 bases at J, with 12 bases between the two ends. The V gene's germline CDR1 is SEHNR and CDR2 FQNEAQ (reference sequence). The CDR3 spells CASSDLAGYNEQFF. The CDR3 DNA is TGTGCCAGCAGCGACCTGGCGGGGTACAATGAGCAGTTCTTC.

V is TRBV11-2 and J is TRBJ2-7, with a tentative D call TRBD1 (5 bases). V was cut by 4 bases and J by 6 bases, with 16 bases left in between. In germline, CDR1 is SGHAT, CDR2 FQNNGV. The CDR3 is 14 amino acids. In DNA, the CDR3 is TGTGCCAGCAGCTCGGTGCAGGGTTTCTTCGAGCAGTACTTC. This sequence encodes CASSSVQGFFEQYF.

This clone was seen a single time. This rearrangement joins TRBV7-2 to TRBJ1-2; D uncertain. From germline, CDR1 is SGHTA and CDR2 FQGNSA. The CDR3 has 15 amino acids. The ends were cut back, 2 bases at V and 8 bases at J, with 18 bases in the middle. The CDR3 loop is CASSLSEVAFYGYTF. CDR3 DNA: TGTGCCAGCAGCTTATCGGAGGTGGCATTTTACGGCTACACCTTC.

This clone was seen a handful of times. The chain carries TRBV11-2 and TRBJ2-2; D unresolved. The CDR3 contains 14 residues. Trimming removed 0 bases from V and 6 bases from J, with 8 bases in between. CDR1 and CDR2 (germline): SGHAT, FQNNGV. CDR3 nucleotides: TGTGCCAGCAGCTTAGAACGGCTATCCGGGGAGCTGTTTTTT. It translates to CASSLERLSGELFF.

J is TRBJ2-5 and V is TRBV5-1; TRBD2 is a possible D gene (6 bases). CDR3 length equals 14 residues. Germline V gene lookup returns CDR1 SGHRS and CDR2 YFSETQ. Trimming shortened V by 3 bases and J by 5 bases, and 14 bases separated the two germline ends. The chain's CDR3 is CASSSGVARETQYF. In nucleotides, the CDR3 is TGCGCCAGCAGCTCGGGAGTAGCTAGGGAGACCCAGTACTTC.